What follows describes a single TCR beta chain. Its specific antigen is unknown. Base qualities are missing; no much larger clone stands one base away. These data belong to a study of blood T cells in healthy people across ages (dated by TCRdb to the mid-2010s). Regarding the complete study: In model experiments, template switching captured roughly one uniquely barcoded TCR beta cDNA molecule for every two T cells. The study analyzed two additional independent replicas of 1 million unique cDNA reads from the same blood draw for two donors, one aged 18 to 29 and one aged 80 or older. The donors were split into four age groups: young (average 16 years), middle-aged (roughly 39), aged (about 62) and long-lived (approximately 80). Donors of different ages were randomly distributed across sequencing lanes to avoid experimental bias. Using deep sequencing normalized with unique cDNA molecular identifiers, the study measured how TCR beta repertoire diversity changes with age.

Systemically healthy Caucasian individuals from Russia, over 30 in total and aged roughly 6 to 100 years, were included as donors. Each donor gave around 9.5 milliliters of peripheral blood, collected into EDTA-treated Vacutainer tubes. Ficoll-Paque density-gradient centrifugation was used to isolate PBMCs, with at least 6.5 million obtained per sample. Total RNA was extracted from PBMCs with Trizol reagent, with at least 5.5 micrograms obtained per sample. For every donor, an aliquot of PBMCs went through flow cytometry to measure the percentages of naive CD45RAhigh/CD27high T cells. Here is what the overall study found, with its caveats: Total diversity estimates from one million sequenced T cells were considered lower bounds and underestimates. Conclusive comparison of naive and antigen-experienced compartments was prevented by the profiling of bulk unsorted PBMCs. Observed TCR beta diversity per million T cells fell roughly linearly with age, and a significant reduction was already apparent by age about 38. The long-lived group showed more naive CD4+ T cells, fewer expanded clones and increased TCR diversity than the aged group, suggesting age selection. The percentage of naive T cells measured by flow cytometry correlated strongly with observed TCR beta diversity. Because the CMV infection status of the donors was unknown, age-related changes in expanded clonotypes may potentially have been confounded.

The library was obtained by 5' RACE. Sequencer: Illumina HiSeq 2500. A second PCR of roughly 7 to 11 cycles was run with a J-beta primer mix and a sample-barcoded 5' primer. A unique molecular identifier was introduced onto each TCR beta cDNA molecule by a template-switch 5' adaptor carrying 12 random nucleotides. Each sample yielded at least 2.5 million CDR3-containing paired-end reads. All of the RNA was converted into first-strand cDNA using the Mint cDNA synthesis kit, with a TRBC-specific oligonucleotide serving as the primer. All cDNA was treated with uracil-DNA glycosylase and then went through a first 18-cycle PCR with the universal primers M1SS and BC2_uni_R. In the source study's methods: Each sample was normalized by randomly selecting 1 million high-quality reads, each carrying a distinct molecular identifier. Reads with shared molecular identifiers were discarded instead of being binned into consensus sequences. MiTCR, run with a Q25 quality threshold and the strictest error-elimination algorithm, handled CDR3 identification, clonotype clustering and error correction. A nonparametric unseen species model using Euler transformation provided a lower-bound estimate of total TCR beta diversity. TCRdb ran its own pipeline on the public reads, namely fastp trimming at Q25 and MiXCR clone calling, and kept in-frame beta chains. When rows share a CDR3 protein, they turn into one entry using the most common DNA and genes. The V and J calls shown here were made by TCRdb, not taken from the authors' results. The sample table shows about 680,000 distinct CDR3 sequences, and around 48% are seen once. The top ten clones comprise around a third of the sample.

Taken from the germline V gene, the CDR1 and CDR2 loops are SGHVS and FNYEAQ. Taken from cysteine to phenylalanine, the CDR3 has 14 residues. Solely the CDR3 DNA is kept, with 42 bases framed from the first base. The V end loses 1 base and the J end loses 5 bases, and a stretch of 9 bases separates them. The rearrangement joined TRBV7-6 to TRBJ2-1, with the D segment identity uncertain. The sample consisted of blood. This sequence was found in an older woman in good health. The DNA reads as follows: TGTGCCAGCAGCTTAGATGATAGGAACAATGAGCAGTTCTTC. Its product reads: CASSLDDRNNEQFF.